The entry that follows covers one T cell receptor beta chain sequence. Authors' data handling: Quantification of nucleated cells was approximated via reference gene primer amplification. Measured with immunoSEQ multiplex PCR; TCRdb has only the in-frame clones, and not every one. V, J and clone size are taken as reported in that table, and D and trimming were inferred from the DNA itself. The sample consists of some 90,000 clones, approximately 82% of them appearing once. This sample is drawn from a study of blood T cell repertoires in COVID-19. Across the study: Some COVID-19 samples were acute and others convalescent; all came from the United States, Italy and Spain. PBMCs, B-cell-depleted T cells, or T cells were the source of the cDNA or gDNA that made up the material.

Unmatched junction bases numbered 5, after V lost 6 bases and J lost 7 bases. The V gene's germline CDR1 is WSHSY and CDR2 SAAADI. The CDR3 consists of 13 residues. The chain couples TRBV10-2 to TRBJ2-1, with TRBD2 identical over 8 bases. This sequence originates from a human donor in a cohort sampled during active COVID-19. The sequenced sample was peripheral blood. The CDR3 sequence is CASRSGSLNEQFF. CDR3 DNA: TGCGCCAGCAGGAGCGGGAGCTTAAATGAGCAGTTCTTC.